This T cell receptor (beta chain) was captured by sequencing in a study of blood T cells in healthy people across ages. Study background: Capture via template switching afforded approximately one barcoded beta molecule per two T cells.

With a J-beta primer mix and a sample-barcoded 5' primer, a second PCR ran 7 to 11 cycles. A single record per CDR3 protein comes from TCRdb applying MiXCR to the 5' RACE reads. The sample holds nearly 1 million distinct CDR3 sequences; 51% are singletons and the top ten take over 20%. Study outcomes and limitations: More naive CD4+ cells and higher diversity marked long-lived donors relative to aged donors. Across samples, TCR beta diversity tracked strongly with naive T cell percentage. Age showed a roughly linear inverse relationship with TCR beta diversity per million T cells.

Germline V gives CDR1 DFQATT, CDR2 SNEGSKA (reference sequence). This CDR3 contains 13 residues. Trimming took 6 bases from V and 10 from J; bases not matched to a gene: 11. As to this clonotype: Its antigen is as yet unknown.

Material: blood. The receptor's source is a woman aged 55-69 years in good health. The chain employs TRBV20-1 and TRBJ2-1, with TRBD2 identical over 8 bases. CDR3 protein: CSAHQYTSGEQFF. CDR3 coding DNA: TGCAGTGCCCACCAGTATACTAGCGGCGAGCAGTTCTTC.